The present TCR beta chain was sequenced within a study of shared clonotypes between healthy human individuals. Study context: The cohort had a couple of women and a few men, ages 18 to 49. Study observations and caveats: Naive subsets tended to show greater estimated richness than memory subsets.

Germline assignment: CDR1 SGHTA and CDR2 FQGNSA. With 7 bases clipped from V and 0 bases from J, the junction kept 10 bases outside the gene matches. CDR3 length: 16 amino acids. The method was immunoSEQ multiplex PCR; TCRdb's version includes in-frame clones alone and lacks a portion of them. The profile shows approximately 1,500,000 clones, more than 95% of them singletons. About this clone: Its antigen is unidentified.

The sequenced sample consisted of naive CD4+ T cells sorted from blood. As for subset: CD45RA+ positively selected. This receptor was identified in a man younger than 40 in good health. The chain combines TRBV7-2 with TRBJ1-1; 8 positions match TRBD1. The CDR3 bases are TGTGCCAGCACCAACCGAGACAGGGGAATGAACACTGAAGCTTTCTTT. Translated: CASTNRDRGMNTEAFF. The full variable domain, its missing parts supplied by reference TRBV7-2 and TRBJ1-1, is GAGVSQSPSNKVTEKGKDVELRCDPISGHTALYWYRQSLGQGLEFLIYFQGNSAPDKSGLPSDRFSAERTGGSVSTLTIQRTQQEDSAVYLCASTNRDRGMNTEAFFGQGTRLTVV.